Below, 19 T cell receptor beta chains from the same sample are listed, as sequenced in a study of cytomegalovirus exposure and HLA in healthy donors. PCR was performed using 60 Vbeta and 13 Jbeta primers. Here immunoSEQ multiplex PCR was the method, and the copy in TCRdb shows in-frame clones only, minus some. The sample includes about 160,000 clones, 60% to 80% of them seen just once. Sequencing was done on a sample of PBMCs. The receptor source for this set is a young woman in good health and CMV-seronegative.

In its sample, this clone was seen once. This sequence joins TRBV2 and TRBJ2-5; 13 positions match TRBD2. The J call may be in error: the DNA end matches TRBJ2-7 better. This CDR3 region has 15 residues. Germline CDR1 and CDR2: SNHLY and FYNNEI. DNA of the CDR3: TGTGCCAGCAGTTGGGGGACTAGCGGGGCCTACGAGCAGTACTTC. This codes for CASSWGTSGAYEQYF.

The chain employs TRBV19 and TRBJ1-2, with 12 positions matching TRBD1. V gave up 4 bases and J gave up 2 bases; unmatched junction bases: 5. The germline V gene has CDR1 LNHDA and CDR2 SQIVND (reference sequence). This CDR3 region has 16 residues. The CDR3 nucleotides are TGTGCCAGTAGTACCGGGACAGGGGGCAGAAACTATGGCTACACCTTC. Translated: CASSTGTGGRNYGYTF.

On this clone: This sample includes further DNA sequences coding for the same CDR3. The chain links TRBV4-1 to TRBJ1-6, with 10 nucleotides matching TRBD1. V was clipped by 5 bases and J by 10 bases; unmatched bases: 5. This CDR3 spans 14 amino acids. Germline values: CDR1 MGHRA, CDR2 YSYEKL. CDR3 in amino acids: CASSNRDRGSPLHF. CDR3 nucleotides: TGCGCCAGCAGCAACCGGGACAGGGGATCACCCCTCCACTTT.

This CDR3 is CASSLTGSGNTIYF. For the CDR3, the DNA is TGTGCCAGCTCGCTCACAGGGAGCGGAAACACCATATATTTT. V and J are TRBV9 and TRBJ1-3, with D possibly TRBD1 on 6 matching bases. Germline V gives CDR1 SGDLS, CDR2 YYNGEE. Trimming pared 7 bases from V and 4 bases from J, leaving 15 bases between. This CDR3 spans 14 amino acids.

The chain links TRBV5-1 to TRBJ2-3, with TRBD2 matching 9 bases. Trimming removed 2 bases from V and 2 bases from J; junction bases left unmatched: 3. CDR3 length: 15 residues. Germline CDR1 is SGHRS and CDR2 is YFSETQ. CDR3 nucleotides: TGCGCCAGCAGCTTTTCGGGACTAGCCACAGATACGCAGTATTTT. Amino acid sequence: CASSFSGLATDTQYF.

The V gene is TRBV5-1, the J gene TRBJ2-7; TRBD1 agrees at 7 bases. Trimming at V came to 0 bases and at J to 5 bases, leaving 8 bases not matched to a gene. This CDR3 has 15 residues. Per germline, CDR1 SGHRS and CDR2 YFSETQ. Written as DNA, the CDR3 is TGCGCCAGCAGCTTGGCCGACAGGGAATGGGACGAGCAGTACTTC. This sequence encodes CASSLADREWDEQYF.

This clone turned up a few times. This chain connects TRBV6-5 to TRBJ2-3; 11 bases align to TRBD2. The length of the CDR3 is 15 residues. Germline V gene sequence: CDR1 MNHEY, CDR2 SVGAGI. The V segment lost 5 bases and the J segment 7 bases; nucleotides outside the gene matches: 8. CDR3 region: CASSVSSGGANTQYF. In nucleotides, the CDR3 is TGTGCCAGCAGTGTGAGTAGCGGGGGGGCCAATACGCAGTATTTT.

This sequence joins TRBV28 and TRBJ1-6; TRBD1 aligns across 9 bases. The germline V gene encodes CDR1 MDHEN and CDR2 SYDVKM. Trimming at V came to 10 bases and at J to 7 bases, leaving 11 bases not matched to a gene. The CDR3 consists of 15 residues. DNA of the CDR3: TGTGCCACGGGACAGGGAATTAAAAGGAATTCACCCCTCCACTTT. This translates into CATGQGIKRNSPLHF.

V gene TRBV7-6 combines with J gene TRBJ1-1, with 9 bases fitting TRBD1. With V trimmed by 6 bases and J by 4 bases, 9 bases remained unmatched. The CDR3 sequence is 15 residues long. CDR1 is SGHVS, CDR2 FNYEAQ, per germline. For the CDR3, the DNA is TGTGCCAGCAGACAATTCCGACAGGGGGGCACTGAAGCTTTCTTT. It specifies CASRQFRQGGTEAFF.

The CDR3: CASSVSASTEQFF. The CDR3 DNA follows: TGTGCCAGCAGTGTTTCGGCTAGCACTGAGCAGTTCTTC. The V and J genes are TRBV2 and TRBJ2-1; D possibly corresponds to TRBD2 (5 bases). The CDR3 totals 13 residues. The V and J ends lost 4 bases and 9 bases respectively, with 13 bases between them. Germline V CDR1 and CDR2: SNHLY, FYNNEI.

V and J are TRBV30 and TRBJ1-1; D is undetermined. CDR3 size: 15 residues. Trimming left V 5 bases short and J 3 bases short, with 19 bases between. Germline V gives CDR1 GTSNPN, CDR2 SVGIG (reference sequence). CDR3 nucleotide sequence: TGTGCCTGGTGCCCCGACGAGGGAGAGGACACTGAAGCTTTCTTT. Its translation is CAWCPDEGEDTEAFF.

The gene calls are TRBV9 and TRBJ1-1, with TRBD1 identical over 7 bases. The CDR3 consists of 16 residues. The germline CDR1 and CDR2 sequences are SGDLS and YYNGEE. V gave up 0 bases and J gave up 3 bases; unmatched junction bases: 8. This chain's CDR3 is CASSVGRRGTDTEAFF. The CDR3 DNA reads as TGTGCCAGCAGCGTAGGACGGCGAGGGACAGACACTGAAGCTTTCTTT. The full variable domain, in which reference TRBV9 and TRBJ1-1 provide the parts outside the CDR3, is DSGVTQTPKHLITATGQRVTLRCSPRSGDLSVYWYQQSLDQGLQFLIQYYNGEERAKGNILERFSAQQFPDLHSELNLSSLELGDSALYFCASSVGRRGTDTEAFFGQGTRLTVV.

The genes are TRBV7-8 and TRBJ1-5; maybe TRBD1 (6 bases). This CDR3 has 19 residues. The ends were cut back, 3 bases at V and 0 bases at J, with 21 bases in the middle. CDR1 is SGHVS, CDR2 FQNEAQ, per germline. In DNA form, the CDR3 reads TGTGCCAGCAGCTTGCGTGAGGGGGGGCCGACTTATAGCAATCAGCCCCAGCATTTT. Translation: CASSLREGGPTYSNQPQHF. Full variable domain (outside the CDR3, taken from reference TRBV7-8 and TRBJ1-5): GAGVSQSPRYKVAKRGQDVALRCDPISGHVSLFWYQQALGQGPEFLTYFQNEAQLDKSGLPSDRFFAERPEGSVSTLKIQRTQQEDSAVYLCASSLREGGPTYSNQPQHFGDGTRLSIL.

The V gene is TRBV2, the J gene TRBJ2-7, with D maybe TRBD2 (5 bases). V was cut by 4 bases and J by 7 bases, with 14 bases left in between. CDR1 is SNHLY and CDR2 is FYNNEI in the germline V gene. This CDR3 comprises 13 residues. CDR3 DNA: TGTGCCAGCAGTGGAGACTTAGCGCGGGAGCAGTACTTC. It translates to CASSGDLAREQYF.

The chain recombines TRBV19 with TRBJ2-1; 9 bases are a match to TRBD1. The CDR3 has 17 residues. Germline lookup yields CDR1 LNHDA and CDR2 SQIVND (reference sequence). The V and J ends lost 7 bases and 2 bases, in that order; junction bases with no gene match: 12. This CDR3 is CASTPGPGQGAYNEQFF. CDR3 bases: TGTGCCAGTACCCCAGGACCGGGACAGGGAGCCTACAATGAGCAGTTCTTC.

This chain connects TRBV7-9 to TRBJ1-1; unclear D gene. CDR1 and CDR2 from the germline V gene are SEHNR and FQNEAQ (reference sequence). Trimming removed 5 bases at V and 3 bases at J, with 10 bases between. This CDR3 contains 13 residues. The DNA for the CDR3 is TGTGCCAGCAGCCAAACGGTGGACACTGAAGCTTTCTTT. It translates to CASSQTVDTEAFF.

The rearrangement links TRBV15 to TRBJ1-1, with a possible D match to TRBD1 (6 bases). CDR1 and CDR2 (germline): LNHNV, YYDKDF (reference sequence). The CDR3 length is 15 residues. Trimming cost V 2 bases and J 0 bases, with 10 bases left between them. This chain's CDR3 is CATSRPGQLNTEAFF. The CDR3 coding sequence is TGTGCCACCAGCAGACCAGGACAGTTGAACACTGAAGCTTTCTTT.

V usage is TRBV4-1 and J usage is TRBJ1-5, with D perhaps TRBD1 (5 bases). Per germline, CDR1 MGHRA and CDR2 YSYEKL. CDR3 length equals 17 residues. V lost 1 base to trimming and J lost 0 bases, with 13 bases between them. DNA for the CDR3: TGCGCCAGCAGCCAAGGGGGCCGACAGTTTAGCAATCAGCCCCAGCATTTT. Translating gives CASSQGGRQFSNQPQHF.

This clone came up once. The chain is built from TRBV19 and TRBJ2-7; D perhaps matches TRBD1 (7 bases). The CDR3 runs to 13 residues. CDR1 is LNHDA and CDR2 is SQIVND in the germline V gene (reference sequence). The V end was cut by 9 bases, the J end by 4 bases, with 16 bases between. The CDR3 protein is CASQRTGGYEQYF. The CDR3 nucleotides read TGTGCCAGCCAGAGGACAGGAGGGTACGAGCAGTACTTC. The full variable domain, completed using reference TRBV19 and TRBJ2-7, is DGGITQSPKYLFRKEGQNVTLSCEQNLNHDAMYWYRQDPGQGLRLIYYSQIVNDFQKGDIAEGYSVSREKKESFPLTVTSAQKNPTAFYLCASQRTGGYEQYFGPGTRLTVT.